This T cell receptor beta chain was documented in a study of identical twins. It was template switching that added a universal primer site, and there were unique molecular identifiers on the cDNA. MiXCR, run by TCRdb on the 5' RACE reads, gives a single entry per CDR3 protein. The sample contains 1,800,000 or so distinct CDR3 sequences, about 30% of which appear only once. In its sample, this clonotype was seen a few times. Trimming removed 0 bases at V and 3 bases at J, with 12 bases between. This CDR3 region has 15 residues. The germline V gene encodes CDR1 DFQATT and CDR2 SNEGSKA (reference sequence).

The chain carries TRBV20-1 and TRBJ1-5, with a weak D call TRBD1 (5 bases). The source is a newborn girl in good health. The specimen sequenced was cord blood. The DNA for the CDR3 is TGCAGTGCTAGAGATTTTAGGGGTAACAATCAGCCCCAGCATTTT. Amino acid sequence: CSARDFRGNNQPQHF.